Listed here are 18 T cell receptor beta chains from one sample, sequenced in a study of shared clonotypes between healthy human individuals. Generated by immunoSEQ multiplex PCR, the TCRdb table keeps only in-frame clones and is missing some. The data hold about 2.4 million clones, with 93% observed a single time. Specimen: naive CD4+ T cells from PBMCs. Specified subset: CD45RA+ positively selected. These TCRs come from a man aged 18 to 29 in good health. Some clones in this sample may be carry-over from other donors' samples.

The V call is TRBV29-1, the J call TRBJ1-2; 8 nucleotides align to TRBD1. Trimming took 8 bases from V and 7 from J; bases not matched to a gene: 15. The CDR3 spans 14 residues. CDR1 SQVTM and CDR2 ANQGSEA come from the germline V gene. The DNA for the CDR3 is TGCAGCTTCCAACGGGTCCAGGGGGCGCTTGGCTACACCTTC. It translates to CSFQRVQGALGYTF.

The rearrangement joins TRBV28 to TRBJ1-1; D unclear. The CDR3 runs 13 residues. Looked up from germline, CDR1 is MDHEN and CDR2 is SYDVKM. Trimming took off 3 bases at V and 4 bases at J, with 9 bases between the two ends. The CDR3 DNA reads as TGTGCCAGCAGTTTCCCCGACGGCACTGAAGCTTTCTTT. Protein sequence: CASSFPDGTEAFF.

This chain uses TRBV11-2 with TRBJ1-6; no firm D call. Germline V lookup: CDR1 SGHAT, CDR2 FQNNGV. The V end lost 5 bases, the J end lost 3 bases, and 11 bases lay between the germline ends. This CDR3 comprises 15 residues. The CDR3 DNA reads as TGTGCCAGCAGCCCCGGACCGAACTATAATTCACCCCTCCACTTT. Its translation: CASSPGPNYNSPLHF.

CDR3: CASSPLRDSDRNQPQHF. In DNA form, the CDR3 reads TGTGCCAGCAGCCCTCTCCGGGACAGTGACCGTAATCAGCCCCAGCATTTT. This chain joins TRBV28 and TRBJ1-5, with 7 bases identical to TRBD1. This CDR3 spans 17 amino acids. The V gene end was trimmed by 6 bases and the J gene end by 4 bases; junction bases not matched to a gene: 15. Germline CDR1 MDHEN, CDR2 SYDVKM.

This chain links TRBV11-2 with TRBJ2-1, with D perhaps TRBD2 (7 bases). The CDR3 totals 15 residues. The V gene's germline CDR1 is SGHAT and CDR2 FQNNGV. Trimming took 3 bases from V and 7 from J, leaving 16 bases between them. CDR3 amino acids: CASSFGGTTGNEQFF. The CDR3 nucleotides read TGTGCCAGCAGCTTCGGAGGGACTACAGGGAATGAGCAGTTCTTC.

The V and J genes are TRBV29-1 and TRBJ2-2; perhaps TRBD1 as D (5 bases). The CDR3 covers 12 residues. V gave up 6 bases and J gave up 6 bases, with 11 bases separating them. Germline assignment: CDR1 SQVTM and CDR2 ANQGSEA. The CDR3, as DNA: TGCAGCGTGGGCAGGGAAGCCGGGGAGCTGTTTTTT. Its protein product is CSVGREAGELFF.

Points on this clone: The sample contains more than one DNA sequence encoding this CDR3. V usage is TRBV18 and J usage is TRBJ2-3, with TRBD2 identical over 8 bases. J lost 2 bases, V lost 4 bases, and 5 bases had no gene match. CDR1 and CDR2 from the germline V gene are KGHSH and LQKENI. The CDR3 totals 15 residues. The CDR3 reads CASSLTSGSTDTQYF. CDR3 DNA: TGTGCCAGCTCACTAACTAGCGGTTCCACAGATACGCAGTATTTT.

Here the CDR3 DNA reads TGTGCCAGCAGGGGGGGACAGGCTCCTCAGCAGCCCCAGCATTTT. This sequence encodes CASRGGQAPQQPQHF. The chain uses TRBV6-1 and TRBJ1-5, with 8 bases that match TRBD1. The CDR3 is made up of 15 amino acids. CDR1 is MNHNS and CDR2 is SASEGT in the germline V gene. The J segment lost 7 bases and the V segment lost 6 bases, leaving 11 bases of the junction unmatched.

V is TRBV5-1 and J is TRBJ1-5; D gene unclear. V was clipped by 1 base and J by 7 bases, with 12 bases between them. Germline loops: CDR1 SGHRS, CDR2 YFSETQ. CDR3 size: 14 residues. The chain's CDR3 is CASSLSGDVQPQHF. CDR3 in DNA: TGCGCCAGCAGCTTGTCCGGGGATGTCCAGCCCCAGCATTTT.

As regards this clone: Other DNA sequences within the sample encode an identical CDR3. The J gene is TRBJ2-7, the V gene TRBV5-1, with 7 nucleotides matching TRBD1. The CDR3 runs to 14 residues. The V segment lost 0 bases and the J segment 2 bases; nucleotides outside the gene matches: 2. Germline V gene sequence: CDR1 SGHRS, CDR2 YFSETQ. CDR3 amino acids: CASSLVQGAYEQYF. DNA for the CDR3: TGCGCCAGCAGCTTGGTTCAGGGGGCCTACGAGCAGTACTTC.

The V and J genes are TRBV28 and TRBJ2-1; D is uncertain. This CDR3 is built from 15 residues. Germline assignment: CDR1 MDHEN and CDR2 SYDVKM. The V end lost 1 base, the J end lost 5 bases, and 12 bases lay between the germline ends. CDR3 nucleotide sequence: TGTGCCAGCAGTTTATCCCTAGGGCGCAACAATGAGCAGTTCTTC. Amino acid sequence: CASSLSLGRNNEQFF. Using reference TRBV28 and TRBJ2-1 for the parts outside the CDR3, the full variable domain is DVKVTQSSRYLVKRTGEKVFLECVQDMDHENMFWYRQDPGLGLRLIYFSYDVKMKEKGDIPEGYSVSREKKERFSLILESASTNQTSMYLCASSLSLGRNNEQFFGPGTRLTVL.

V and J are TRBV6-6 and TRBJ1-1, with a tentative D call TRBD1 (5 bases). The germline V and J ends were trimmed by 4 bases and 1 base, with 13 bases remaining between them. The CDR3 has 15 residues. Looked up from germline, CDR1 is MNHNY and CDR2 is SVGAGI (reference sequence). This CDR3 is CASSFSGRTNTEAFF. The CDR3 bases are TGTGCCAGCAGTTTCTCGGGACGGACGAACACTGAAGCTTTCTTT.

The rearrangement joins TRBV7-8 to TRBJ2-3; D is possibly TRBD1 (6 bases). This CDR3 comprises 15 residues. V dropped 1 base and J dropped 4 bases, with 12 bases sitting between them. CDR1 and CDR2 (germline): SGHVS, FQNEAQ. The CDR3 loop reads CASSLVGGLADTQYF. The CDR3 region has the DNA TGTGCCAGCAGCTTAGTAGGGGGTCTGGCAGATACGCAGTATTTT.

The chain joins TRBV30 to TRBJ1-2; the match to TRBD1 covers 9 bases. The CDR3 runs to 14 residues. CDR1 is GTSNPN, CDR2 SVGIG, per germline (reference sequence). Unmatched junction bases numbered 6, after V lost 0 bases and J lost 7 bases. The DNA for the CDR3 is TGTGCCTGGAGTGTAGGGACAGGGCGGAGTGGCTACACCTTC. Its protein is CAWSVGTGRSGYTF.

As for this clone: This specimen includes other DNA sequences encoding the same CDR3. The chain recombines TRBV9 with TRBJ1-5; the match to TRBD1 covers 8 bases. Losses at the gene ends were 2 bases for V and 4 bases for J; bases not matched to a gene: 2. The length of the CDR3 is 14 residues. The V gene's germline CDR1 is SGDLS and CDR2 YYNGEE. CDR3 residues: CASSVGQGNQPQHF. For the CDR3, the DNA is TGTGCCAGCAGCGTCGGACAGGGTAATCAGCCCCAGCATTTT.

As regards this clone: Sequence at one end of the junction differs from germline and may be a read error. The V call is TRBV5-4, the J call TRBJ1-2; D is possibly TRBD1 (6 bases). CDR1 is SGHNT and CDR2 is YYREEE in the germline V gene (reference sequence). This CDR3 has 15 residues. The CDR3 bases are TGTGCCAGCAGCTTGGGCGGACAGATACTCTATGGATACACCTTC. Amino acid sequence: CASSLGGQILYGYTF.

The rearrangement joins TRBV28 to TRBJ1-2; no firm D call. Germline-derived CDR1 and CDR2 are MDHEN and SYDVKM. This CDR3 comprises 13 residues. Trimming took 3 bases from V and 8 from J, leaving 13 bases between them. The CDR3 DNA reads as TGTGCCAGCAGTTTTGGCGGGCCCAGGGGCTACACCTTC. The encoded protein is CASSFGGPRGYTF.

The chain's CDR3 is CASSLGQGAGGYTF. The CDR3 DNA follows: TGTGCCAGCAGCCTAGGACAGGGGGCTGGAGGCTACACCTTC. The chain couples TRBV5-6 to TRBJ1-2, with 11 bases identical to TRBD1. The CDR3 extends over 14 amino acids. Germline V CDR1 and CDR2: SGHDT, YYEEEE. The V and J ends lost 4 bases and 8 bases, in that order; junction bases with no gene match: 7.